Listed below are T cell receptor beta chains from one sample, sequenced in a study of control samples from healthy donors and cancer patients. TCRdb keeps only in-frame clones here, not all; method: immunoSEQ multiplex PCR. The table has approximately 170,000 clones, 91% seen once. The specimen sequenced was blood. The receptors here all came from a woman in her 30s in good health. Both conserved end residues are trimmed from each CDR3. Fields, in order: V gene, CDR3 protein.

V: TRBV28; CDR3: ASSSPGVGNQPQH
V: TRBV4-2; CDR3: ASSQERGTMNTEAF
V: TRBV7-2; CDR3: ASSWDSRSGNTIY
V: TRBV19; CDR3: ASSNPGTSDYGYT
V: TRBV5-8; CDR3: ASSFRKTYEQY
V: TRBV5-1; CDR3: ASSPRDYHNEQF
V: TRBV19; CDR3: ASSPDNHYTEAF
V: TRBV19; CDR3: ASSIGQGYGYT
V: TRBV6-5; CDR3: ASSYSSSGGNEQF
V: TRBV28; CDR3: ASSPYNTEAF
V: TRBV12-3/TRBV12-4; CDR3: ASTPDGYNEQF
V: TRBV6-4; CDR3: ASSGGMNTEAF
V: TRBV4-2; CDR3: ASSRETSVEETQY
V: TRBV24-1; CDR3: ATSDFTSSSGANVLT
V: TRBV5-1; CDR3: ASSLVPGSSYEQY
V: TRBV18; CDR3: ASSPQGSGNTIY
V: TRBV5-1; CDR3: ASSLETANGYT
V: TRBV6-1; CDR3: ASSEAGTGSYEQY
V: TRBV5-1; CDR3: ASSRGTAYNSPLH
V: TRBV21-1; CDR3: ASSKDSRGTQY
V: TRBV29-1; CDR3: SVADSNYGYT
V: TRBV10-2; CDR3: ASSGQGIYNEQF
V: TRBV6-6; CDR3: ASKQPGANVLT
V: TRBV25-1; CDR3: ASRGGRGTYEQY
V: TRBV5-1; CDR3: ASSRPGQGPSTDTQY
V: TRBV30; CDR3: ACRTGGGNTEAF